The clone carrying this TCR beta chain has a count of ten or more. The target antigen is unknown. For naive CD8 T cells, sorting used the CD8+CD4-CCR7+CD45RA+ phenotype. The sample comes from a study of molecular identifiers for immune sequencing clone quantification. Whole-study results and caveats: Clonotypes surpassing 20 RNA copies contained over 98% of effector molecules, versus under 1% in naive cells.

TCRdb reprocessed the PCR reads with MiXCR, giving one entry per CDR3 protein. The data hold under 600,000 distinct CDR3 sequences, with over 20% observed a single time. The TCR sequence derives from a human donor in good health. Some libraries in this study had Jurkat cell RNA spiked in. The sequenced sample was naive CD8+ T cells from blood, with Jurkat cell RNA spiked in. Subset of the sample: FACS-sorted CD8+CD4-CCR7+CD45RA+ naive T cells.

The CDR3 sequence is CASSQDRGTPNYGYTF. DNA of the CDR3: TGCGCCAGCAGCCAAGATCGGGGAACCCCCAACTATGGCTACACCTTC. The chain employs TRBV4-3 and TRBJ1-2, with D unresolved. CDR1 and CDR2 from the germline V gene are LGHNA and YSLEER. The CDR3 is 16 amino acids. V was shortened by 0 bases and J by 2 bases, with 13 bases between the two germline ends.